A selection of T cell receptor beta chains follows, all from one sample in a study of Tregs in tolerant kidney transplant recipients. The antigens these receptors bind are not known. TCRdb's table, derived via immunoSEQ multiplex PCR, lists solely in-frame clones and lacks some. The repertoire consists of fewer than 45,000 clones, with roughly 96% occurring once and the leading ten covering 0.3% to 0.4%. Sequencing used Tregs from blood cultured with allogeneic cells. Receptors were obtained from a human donor in good health. Each CDR3 is given with its conserved first and last residue. Each record gives: CDR3 protein, J gene, V gene.

cdr3_aa: CASIQGGRSYGYTF
j_call: TRBJ1-2
v_call: TRBV5-6

cdr3_aa: CASSARQSNSPLHF
j_call: TRBJ1-6
v_call: TRBV9

cdr3_aa: CASSLRRPQETQYF
j_call: TRBJ2-5
v_call: TRBV5-1

cdr3_aa: CASSLDRVRYEQYF
j_call: TRBJ2-7
v_call: TRBV5-1

cdr3_aa: CASSSPPREETQYF
j_call: TRBJ2-5
v_call: TRBV7-9

cdr3_aa: CASSQDPTSNYGYTF
j_call: TRBJ1-2
v_call: TRBV4-1

cdr3_aa: CASSKVGSTDTQYF
j_call: TRBJ2-3
v_call: TRBV21-1

cdr3_aa: CASSSTAQETQYF
j_call: TRBJ2-5
v_call: TRBV5-1

cdr3_aa: CASSQDLRQSYTF
j_call: TRBJ1-2
v_call: TRBV5-5

cdr3_aa: CSVDVGGEQYF
j_call: TRBJ2-7
v_call: TRBV29-1

cdr3_aa: CASSPRTVSYNEQFF
j_call: TRBJ2-1
v_call: TRBV9

cdr3_aa: CSGYRGGGQETQYF
j_call: TRBJ2-5
v_call: TRBV29-1

cdr3_aa: CASRTSGGPTDTQYF
j_call: TRBJ2-3
v_call: TRBV5-1

cdr3_aa: CATSSHGGSWDTQYF
j_call: TRBJ2-3
v_call: TRBV15

cdr3_aa: CASSYGGQKNTGELFF
j_call: TRBJ2-2
v_call: TRBV5-4

cdr3_aa: CASSLGTSGSMKQYF
j_call: TRBJ2-7
v_call: TRBV5-1

cdr3_aa: CASSPRWGSNQPQHF
j_call: TRBJ1-5
v_call: TRBV7-2

cdr3_aa: CASSLPGSGSLNTGELFF
j_call: TRBJ2-2
v_call: TRBV5-8

cdr3_aa: CASSPNGAGDTEAFF
j_call: TRBJ1-1
v_call: TRBV11-2

cdr3_aa: CASSLDRRLAGGQDTQYF
j_call: TRBJ2-3
v_call: TRBV11-2

cdr3_aa: CASSLDEKLFF
j_call: TRBJ1-4
v_call: TRBV7-9

cdr3_aa: CASSPGSSSYNEQFF
j_call: TRBJ2-1
v_call: TRBV18

cdr3_aa: CASSPGPYSNYGYTF
j_call: TRBJ1-2
v_call: TRBV7-6

cdr3_aa: CASSIGPSGTYEQYF
j_call: TRBJ2-7
v_call: TRBV19

cdr3_aa: CASSGTASLYEQYF
j_call: TRBJ2-7
v_call: TRBV5-1

cdr3_aa: CASSSSVRGRDTIYF
j_call: TRBJ1-3
v_call: TRBV5-6

cdr3_aa: CASSLGGANTEAFF
j_call: TRBJ1-1
v_call: TRBV18

cdr3_aa: CASSQGGWTVYGYTF
j_call: TRBJ1-2
v_call: TRBV7-9

cdr3_aa: CASSLGGGRSYNEQFF
j_call: TRBJ2-1
v_call: TRBV7-3

cdr3_aa: CASSYSNEQFF
j_call: TRBJ2-1
v_call: TRBV6-5